This T cell receptor (beta chain) comes out of a study of blood T cell repertoires in COVID-19. For the study at large: COVID-19 samples collected from the United States, Italy and Spain covered acute and convalescent phases. The cDNA or gDNA used as material had been derived from T cells, B-cell-depleted T cells, or PBMCs.

Between the trimmed V and J ends, which lost 4 bases and 4 bases, there was a span of 15 bases. This CDR3 has 15 residues. Germline CDR1 and CDR2: KGHDR and SFDVKD. Original processing methods: Reference gene primer amplification yielded estimated nucleated cell counts. Clones were sequenced by immunoSEQ multiplex PCR, and TCRdb holds only the in-frame ones, with some missing. V, J and clone size derive from that table, while D and trimming were established from the DNA sequence. The sample carries over 200,000 clones, around 89% recorded once. What was sequenced was peripheral blood. This clonotype originated in a woman between 40 and 50 years old with acute or convalescent COVID-19. The V gene is TRBV24-1, the J gene TRBJ1-2; possibly TRBD1 for D (6 bases). DNA of the CDR3: TGTGCCACCAGTGACAGCCAGGGGAAGAGCTATGGCTACACCTTC. As protein: CATSDSQGKSYGYTF.